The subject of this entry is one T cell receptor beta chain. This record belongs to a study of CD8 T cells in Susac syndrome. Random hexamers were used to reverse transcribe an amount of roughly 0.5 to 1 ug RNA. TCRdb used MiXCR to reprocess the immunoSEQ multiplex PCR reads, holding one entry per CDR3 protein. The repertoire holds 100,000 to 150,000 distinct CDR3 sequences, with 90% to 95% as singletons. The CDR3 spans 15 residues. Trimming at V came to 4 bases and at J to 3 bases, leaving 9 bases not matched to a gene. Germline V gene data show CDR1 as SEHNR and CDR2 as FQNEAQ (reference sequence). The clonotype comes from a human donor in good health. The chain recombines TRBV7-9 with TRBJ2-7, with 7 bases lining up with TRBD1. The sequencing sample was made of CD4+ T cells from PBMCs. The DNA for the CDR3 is TGTGCCAGCAGCTCGCCGACAGGGAATTACTACGAGCAGTACTTC. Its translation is CASSSPTGNYYEQYF.